Each of the 2 T cell receptor beta chains below was sequenced from the same sample in a study of cytomegalovirus exposure and HLA in healthy donors. The PCR was carried out with 60 Vbeta primers and 13 Jbeta primers. Generated by immunoSEQ multiplex PCR, the TCRdb table keeps only in-frame clones and is missing some. The repertoire includes 100,000 or so clones, 10% to 15% of them detected once, and approximately 15% sits in the top ten. What was sequenced was PBMCs. The source of these receptors is a man aged 40-49 years in good health and CMV-seropositive.

The chain employs TRBV18 and TRBJ2-7; perhaps TRBD1 as D (5 bases). V was shortened by 3 bases and J by 3 bases, with 9 bases between the two germline ends. CDR1 and CDR2 (germline): KGHSH, LQKENI. The CDR3 is made up of 13 amino acids. CDR3 region: CASSPDTYYEQYF. The CDR3, as DNA: TGTGCCAGCTCACCGGACACATACTACGAGCAGTACTTC.

This chain uses TRBV6-6 with TRBJ2-7; tentatively, D is TRBD1 (6 bases). The CDR3 has 14 amino acids. The ends were cut back, 6 bases at V and 4 bases at J, with 16 bases in the middle. Germline lookup yields CDR1 MNHNY and CDR2 SVGAGI (reference sequence). In DNA, the CDR3 is TGTGCCAGCAGACCACAGGGTGGCGGTTACGAGCAGTACTTC. Its translation is CASRPQGGGYEQYF.